This T cell receptor beta chain was captured in a study of chemoradiotherapy in HPV16-positive cancers. Study-level points and caveats: Candidate HPV-specific clones and E7-related TCR motifs grew in tumor during treatment. Only a couple of HPV16-positive patients supplied the functional HPV-specificity definition.

Germline V gene sequence: CDR1 SGHNT, CDR2 YYREEE (reference sequence). Losses at the gene ends were 0 bases for V and 4 bases for J; bases not matched to a gene: 2. This CDR3 comprises 14 residues. Samples were taken several times over chemoradiotherapy. Libraries were prepared by immunoSEQ multiplex PCR; TCRdb keeps only in-frame clonotypes and omits some of them. The profile shows around 12,000 clones, roughly nine tenths of them singletons. A word on this clone: As yet, its antigen is unknown.

The specimen was blood, collected from a patient who underwent chemoradiotherapy. The sequence came from a human donor with HPV-associated anogenital cancer. The V gene is TRBV5-4, the J gene TRBJ1-1; 8 bases fit TRBD1. The CDR3, as DNA: TGTGCCAGCAGCTTGGACAGGGGGGTCACTGAAGCTTTCTTT. Translated, it gives CASSLDRGVTEAFF.